These 29 T cell receptor beta chains came from one sample sequenced in a study of T cell responses to AZD1222 COVID-19 vaccine. Here immunoSEQ multiplex PCR was the method, and the copy in TCRdb shows in-frame clones only, minus some. The sample lists about 140,000 clones; roughly 90% were seen once. The sequences come from peripheral blood, collected on day 0 of AZD1222 vaccination. The origin of the receptors is an adult in good health.

The rearrangement uses TRBV2 and TRBJ1-4; D is possibly TRBD1 (5 bases). The CDR3 contains 14 residues. V lost 8 bases, J lost 14 bases, and 24 bases lay in between. CDR1 SNHLY and CDR2 FYNNEI come from the germline V gene. CDR3 DNA: TGTGCCAGCCAGGTGGTGGGGCTTGGGAGGGACCTGTTTTTT. This gives the protein CASQVVGLGRDLFF.

V is TRBV13 and J is TRBJ1-2; TRBD1 agrees at 8 bases. Unmatched junction bases numbered 1, after V lost 1 base and J lost 3 bases. The germline gives CDR1 PRHDT, CDR2 FYEKMQ (reference sequence). CDR3 size: 14 residues. This CDR3 reads CASSLAGGDYGYTF. CDR3 coding DNA: TGTGCCAGCAGCTTAGCAGGGGGCGACTATGGCTACACCTTC.

The J gene is TRBJ2-3, the V gene TRBV9; D may be TRBD2 (6 bases). Germline CDR1 SGDLS, CDR2 YYNGEE. Trimming stripped 2 bases from V and 5 bases from J, with 12 bases between. The CDR3 is 14 residues long. This CDR3 is CASSVDGGGDTQYF. DNA of the CDR3: TGTGCCAGCAGCGTGGACGGGGGAGGAGATACGCAGTATTTT.

The genes are TRBV19 and TRBJ2-1, with 7 bases that match TRBD2. Per the germline V gene, CDR1 is LNHDA and CDR2 is SQIVND (reference sequence). V dropped 6 bases and J dropped 0; count of bases not matched to a gene: 2. The CDR3 is made up of 14 amino acids. The CDR3 loop reads CASRRTSSYNEQFF. As DNA, the CDR3 is TGTGCCAGTAGACGGACTAGCTCCTACAATGAGCAGTTCTTC.

The chain combines TRBV5-1 with TRBJ2-1; 7 positions match TRBD1. Germline loops: CDR1 SGHRS, CDR2 YFSETQ. This CDR3 comprises 14 residues. The V gene end was trimmed by 4 bases and the J gene end by 5 bases; junction bases not matched to a gene: 6. CDR3 loop: CASSTRDSHNEQFF. CDR3 sequence (DNA): TGCGCCAGCAGCACCCGGGACAGCCACAATGAGCAGTTCTTC.

The rearrangement links TRBV4-3 to TRBJ1-4, with 9 bases that match TRBD1. Germline assignment: CDR1 LGHNA and CDR2 YSLEER. V dropped 3 bases and J dropped 6; count of bases not matched to a gene: 5. The CDR3 totals 15 residues. This CDR3 reads CASSQRTGEDEKLFF. For the CDR3, the DNA is TGCGCCAGCAGCCAGAGGACAGGGGAAGATGAAAAACTGTTTTTT.

The chain uses TRBV5-1 and TRBJ1-3, with 7 bases lining up with TRBD1. This CDR3 is built from 16 residues. From germline, CDR1 is SGHRS and CDR2 YFSETQ. The V and J ends lost 4 bases and 0 bases, in that order; junction bases with no gene match: 7. Here the CDR3 reads CASSGRTGDSGNTIYF. For the CDR3, the DNA is TGCGCCAGCAGCGGGCGGACAGGTGACTCTGGAAACACCATATATTTT.

The chain links TRBV9 to TRBJ2-2; D perhaps matches TRBD2 (5 bases). Trimming left V 3 bases short and J 0 bases short, with 12 bases between. The germline CDR1 and CDR2 sequences are SGDLS and YYNGEE. The CDR3 runs to 16 residues. CDR3 residues: CASSASEATNTGELFF. The CDR3 nucleotides are TGTGCCAGCAGCGCCTCGGAGGCCACGAACACCGGGGAGCTGTTTTTT.

This sequence joins TRBV14 and TRBJ2-7, with 7 bases lining up with TRBD1. With V trimmed by 6 bases and J by 6 bases, 5 bases remained unmatched. CDR1 and CDR2 from the germline V gene are SGHDN and FVKESK. CDR3 length: 12 residues. CDR3 coding DNA: TGTGCCAGCAGTCGAACAGGGGTCGAGCAGTACTTC. This codes for CASSRTGVEQYF.

The chain links TRBV6-4 to TRBJ1-5; tentatively, D is TRBD1 (6 bases). Trimming took off 3 bases at V and 16 bases at J, with 19 bases between the two ends. The CDR3 is 13 residues long. CDR1 MRHNA and CDR2 SNTAGT come from the germline V gene. The CDR3 here is CASSEDGHRDIHF. In DNA form, the CDR3 reads TGTGCCAGCAGTGAGGATGGACACAGGGATATTCATTTT.

The genes are TRBV4-3 and TRBJ1-2, with D possibly being TRBD1 (5 bases). V was cut by 3 bases and J by 4 bases, with 9 bases left in between. Germline V gene lookup returns CDR1 LGHNA and CDR2 YSLEER. The CDR3 length is 13 residues. The CDR3: CASSHRDLYGYTF. In DNA, the CDR3 is TGCGCCAGCAGCCACCGGGACCTCTATGGCTACACCTTC.

The rearrangement joins TRBV27 to TRBJ1-6; possible D gene TRBD1, 6 bases. The CDR3 totals 17 residues. Deletions cut 8 bases from V and 3 bases from J, with 20 bases between. Germline CDR1 MNHEY, CDR2 SMNVEV (reference sequence). CDR3 loop: CASGDWARGLYNSPLHF. CDR3 sequence (DNA): TGTGCCAGCGGGGATTGGGCCAGGGGCCTCTATAATTCACCCCTCCACTTT.

The chain has TRBV9 and TRBJ1-2, with 12 bases identical to TRBD1. V shed 1 base, J shed 8 bases, and the junction held 6 bases outside the gene matches. This CDR3 is 15 amino acids long. The V gene's germline CDR1 is SGDLS and CDR2 YYNGEE. The CDR3 loop reads CASSVRGQGARGYTF. CDR3 bases: TGTGCCAGCAGCGTAAGGGGACAGGGGGCGCGGGGCTACACCTTC.

This chain uses TRBV14 with TRBJ1-2; D unresolved. The CDR3 is 14 residues long. The V end lost 4 bases, the J end lost 1 base, and 10 bases lay between the germline ends. The germline CDR1 and CDR2 sequences are SGHDN and FVKESK. Written as DNA, the CDR3 is TGTGCCAGCAGCCGAGGAGGAGTTAACTATGGCTACACCTTC. Encoded protein: CASSRGGVNYGYTF.

V gene TRBV7-8 combines with J gene TRBJ2-7; D perhaps matches TRBD2 (6 bases). Germline lookup yields CDR1 SGHVS and CDR2 FQNEAQ. Trimming cost V 1 base and J 4 bases, with 14 bases left between them. The CDR3 covers 15 residues. The chain's CDR3 is CASSLGQRAVYEQYF. CDR3 DNA: TGTGCCAGCAGCTTAGGCCAGCGGGCGGTTTACGAGCAGTACTTC. Full variable domain (outside the CDR3, taken from reference TRBV7-8 and TRBJ2-7): GAGVSQSPRYKVAKRGQDVALRCDPISGHVSLFWYQQALGQGPEFLTYFQNEAQLDKSGLPSDRFFAERPEGSVSTLKIQRTQQEDSAVYLCASSLGQRAVYEQYFGPGTRLTVT.

The V and J genes are TRBV10-3 and TRBJ1-2, with 11 bases aligning to TRBD1. Unmatched junction bases numbered 7, after V lost 2 bases and J lost 5 bases. CDR3 length: 16 amino acids. The germline V gene has CDR1 ENHRY and CDR2 SYGVKD. The CDR3 sequence is CAISEPPGTGGYGYTF. CDR3 nucleotide sequence: TGTGCCATCAGTGAGCCTCCCGGGACAGGGGGTTATGGCTACACCTTC.

This clone was counted a few times. The chain joins TRBV7-8 to TRBJ2-2; tentatively, D is TRBD1 or TRBD2 (5 bases each). CDR3 length: 16 amino acids. V shed 2 bases and J shed 0 bases, with 10 bases lying between them. The germline V gene encodes CDR1 SGHVS and CDR2 FQNEAQ. The DNA of the CDR3 is TGTGCCAGCAGCTTATCGGGGCTAACGAACACCGGGGAGCTGTTTTTT. This codes for CASSLSGLTNTGELFF. Full variable domain (outside the CDR3, taken from reference TRBV7-8 and TRBJ2-2): GAGVSQSPRYKVAKRGQDVALRCDPISGHVSLFWYQQALGQGPEFLTYFQNEAQLDKSGLPSDRFFAERPEGSVSTLKIQRTQQEDSAVYLCASSLSGLTNTGELFFGEGSRLTVL.

The CDR3 region has the DNA TGTGCCAGCAGCCAACGACTAGCGATCGTCGACAATGAGCAGTTCTTC. Amino acid sequence: CASSQRLAIVDNEQFF. The rearrangement joins TRBV3-1 (or the pseudogene TRBV3-2) to TRBJ2-1; TRBD2 agrees at 8 bases. CDR3 length: 16 residues. J lost 5 bases, V lost 2 bases, and 8 bases had no gene match. The germline CDR1 and CDR2 sequences are LGHDT and YNNKEL (reference sequence).

This chain joins TRBV5-8 and TRBJ2-1, with unresolved D. CDR3 length equals 15 residues. The germline V gene encodes CDR1 SGHTS and CDR2 YDEGEE. V lost 2 bases and J 0 bases, leaving 9 bases between the germline ends. The CDR3 here is CASSLIDNSYNEQFF. The CDR3 DNA sequence: TGTGCCAGCAGCTTAATCGACAACTCCTACAATGAGCAGTTCTTC.

The rearrangement joins TRBV12-3 or TRBV12-4 to TRBJ1-1; no clear D gene. This CDR3 region has 13 residues. The V gene lost 5 bases and the J gene lost 1 base, with 8 bases spanning the gap. DNA of the CDR3: TGTGCCAGCAGTCCACGGGAGAACACTGAAGCTTTCTTT. This gives the protein CASSPRENTEAFF.

The rearrangement links TRBV7-9 to TRBJ1-2, with a tentative D call TRBD1 (6 bases). Germline-derived CDR1 and CDR2 are SEHNR and FQNEAQ (reference sequence). This CDR3 has 14 residues. Deletions cut 5 bases from V and 8 bases from J, with 18 bases between. CDR3 nucleotides: TGTGCCAGCAGCCCCTCAGGGGAGGGGAAAGGCTACACCTTC. This gives the protein CASSPSGEGKGYTF.

The chain combines TRBV14 with TRBJ2-2; D might be TRBD1 (6 bases). The CDR3 is 13 amino acids. Germline V CDR1 and CDR2: SGHDN, FVKESK. Trimming took 8 bases from V and 1 from J, leaving 8 bases between them. The CDR3 DNA follows: TGTGCCAGCCGGGGACAGAACACCGGGGAGCTGTTTTTT. Translation gives CASRGQNTGELFF.

This clone turned up a few times. J is TRBJ2-7 and V is TRBV4-1; D possibly corresponds to TRBD2 (5 bases). Trimming cost V 1 base and J 2 bases, with 9 bases left between them. The CDR3 is 14 residues long. Germline V CDR1 and CDR2: MGHRA, YSYEKL. The CDR3 region has the DNA TGCGCCAGCAGCCAAGCGGGATCTACCTACGAGCAGTACTTC. Amino acid sequence: CASSQAGSTYEQYF.

The V and J genes are TRBV28 and TRBJ2-7; D could derive from TRBD1 or TRBD2 (6 bases each). Germline CDR1 MDHEN, CDR2 SYDVKM. Between the trimmed V and J ends, which lost 10 bases and 4 bases, there was a span of 20 bases. The CDR3 is 14 amino acids. The CDR3 DNA sequence: TGTGCCACCCTGGGGGGCCCTCTGAATTACGAGCAGTACTTC. Its translation: CATLGGPLNYEQYF.

This chain connects TRBV28 to TRBJ1-2, with 7 bases that match TRBD1. This CDR3 spans 12 amino acids. J gave up 5 bases and V 6 bases, and 3 bases lay outside the gene matches. Germline V gene sequence: CDR1 MDHEN, CDR2 SYDVKM. In DNA, the CDR3 is TGTGCCAGCAGCGACAGGGATTATGGCTACACCTTC. It encodes CASSDRDYGYTF.

The chain couples TRBV7-2 to TRBJ1-2, with a weak D call TRBD1 (6 bases). The CDR3 length is 15 residues. V lost 1 base to trimming and J lost 4 bases, with 13 bases between them. Looked up from germline, CDR1 is SGHTA and CDR2 is FQGNSA. The CDR3 coding sequence is TGTGCCAGCAGCTTAGAAGCAGGGGATATCTATGGCTACACCTTC. Its translation is CASSLEAGDIYGYTF.

The rearrangement joins TRBV24-1 to TRBJ2-7; TRBD2 matches 10 bases. The germline CDR1 and CDR2 sequences are KGHDR and SFDVKD. The CDR3 runs 16 residues. After removal of 2 bases from V and 2 bases from J, the junction contained 5 bases not matched to a gene. CDR3 region: CATSDSWTSGTYEQYF. CDR3 sequence (DNA): TGTGCCACCAGTGATTCCTGGACTAGCGGCACCTACGAGCAGTACTTC.

The rearrangement uses TRBV5-1 and TRBJ1-1; no firm D call. The CDR3 has 15 amino acids. Germline V gene lookup returns CDR1 SGHRS and CDR2 YFSETQ. Trimming pared 0 bases from V and 0 bases from J, leaving 9 bases between. CDR3 nucleotides: TGCGCCAGCAGCTTGGGAGTTGGGATGAACACTGAAGCTTTCTTT. Amino acids: CASSLGVGMNTEAFF.

The gene calls are TRBV25-1 and TRBJ1-2; a weak D match, TRBD1 (5 bases). The germline V gene encodes CDR1 MGHDK and CDR2 SYGVNS. The CDR3 runs to 12 residues. The V end was cut by 6 bases, the J end by 5 bases, with 10 bases between. The CDR3 region has the DNA TGTGCCAGCAGGGAGGGGATATATGGCTACACCTTC. Its translation: CASREGIYGYTF.